One and the same sample provided the 10 T cell receptor beta chains below, sequenced in a study of cytomegalovirus exposure and HLA in healthy donors (dated by TCRdb to between 2016 and 2019). Libraries were made using the immunoSEQ multiplex PCR assay. The multiplex PCR relied on a mix of 60 forward primers for TCR Vbeta segments and 13 reverse primers for TCR Jbeta segments. TCRdb carries this immuneACCESS record with in-frame sequences only. Its versions omit some clonotypes, under half of them owing to an unresolved V gene in the studies checked, with the rest unexplained. The sample contains 82,000 or so clones, 10% of them found a single time. Of the sample, around 24% is held by the ten largest clones. Sequenced sample: PBMCs. All receptors come from a man in his sixties in good health and CMV-seropositive.

This clone was picked up a small number of times. At one end, the junction sequence differs from germline, possibly due to a read error. V and J are TRBV7-7 and TRBJ2-7, with TRBD2 matching over 12 bases. The CDR3 has 13 residues. The germline gives CDR1 SSHAT, CDR2 FNYEAQ (reference sequence). The CDR3 loop reads CASSPGLAGEQYF. Written as DNA, the CDR3 is TGTGCTAGCAGCCCGGGACTAGCGGGCGAGCAGTACTTC.

This clone has only a few counts. V usage is TRBV7-2 and J usage is TRBJ1-3, with 7 bases identical to TRBD1. Germline V gives CDR1 SGHTA, CDR2 FQGNSA. The J segment lost 4 bases and the V segment lost 1 base, leaving 4 bases of the junction unmatched. The CDR3 is 15 residues long. The CDR3 here is CASSLETGRGNTIYF. The CDR3 nucleotides read TGTGCCAGCAGCTTAGAGACAGGGAGAGGAAACACCATATATTTT.

To note about this clone: A read error may produce the germline difference seen at one junction end. V is TRBV5-1 and J is TRBJ1-1; D not resolved. The V gene's germline CDR1 is SGHRS and CDR2 YFSETQ. The CDR3 is made up of 13 amino acids. This CDR3 reads CASSLVQDTAAFF. CDR3 bases: TGCGCCAGCAGCTTGGTCCAAGACACTGCAGCTTTCTTT.

There are a few counts of this clone. The chain couples TRBV28 to TRBJ1-2; TRBD1 aligns across 9 bases. Germline lookup yields CDR1 MDHEN and CDR2 SYDVKM. The CDR3 has 15 amino acids. J gave up 8 bases and V 1 base, and 8 bases lay outside the gene matches. The CDR3 DNA reads as TGTGCCAGCAGTTTATCGGGGACAGGGATAGGCGGCTACACCTTC. Translating gives CASSLSGTGIGGYTF.

This clone was seen only a few times. This rearrangement joins TRBV5-1 to TRBJ2-7, with 10 nucleotides matching TRBD1. V lost 4 bases, J lost 3 bases, and 7 bases stayed unmatched. This CDR3 spans 15 amino acids. Germline values: CDR1 SGHRS, CDR2 YFSETQ. The CDR3 here is CASSVLGQGLYEQYF. CDR3 DNA sequence: TGCGCCAGCAGCGTCCTGGGACAGGGGCTCTACGAGCAGTACTTC. The variable domain in full, with the rest retrieved from reference TRBV5-1 and TRBJ2-7, is KAGVTQTPRYLIKTRGQQVTLSCSPISGHRSVSWYQQTPGQGLQFLFEYFSETQRNKGNFPGRFSGRQFSNSRSEMNVSTLELGDSALYLCASSVLGQGLYEQYFGPGTRLTVT.

V is TRBV29-1 and J is TRBJ1-5; TRBD1 might be the D (6 bases). The V gene lost 4 bases and the J gene lost 0 bases, with 10 bases spanning the gap. Germline-derived CDR1 and CDR2 are SQVTM and ANQGSEA. This CDR3 has 14 amino acids. This CDR3 is CSVGDTYSNQPQHF. Written as DNA, the CDR3 is TGCAGCGTTGGGGACACTTATAGCAATCAGCCCCAGCATTTT.

The genes are TRBV5-4 and TRBJ2-3; maybe TRBD1 (6 bases). Germline V gene sequence: CDR1 SGHNT, CDR2 YYREEE (reference sequence). The germline V and J ends were trimmed by 5 bases and 0 bases, with 10 bases remaining between them. The CDR3 totals 14 residues. The CDR3 DNA reads as TGTGCCAGCAGACAGGGTCAAAGCACAGATACGCAGTATTTT. It codes for CASRQGQSTDTQYF.

A few counts support this clone. This chain uses TRBV9 with TRBJ2-1, with 13 positions matching TRBD2. The germline V gene has CDR1 SGDLS and CDR2 YYNGEE. V shed 0 bases and J 1 base; nucleotides not matched to a gene: 7. This CDR3 spans 19 amino acids. CDR3 coding DNA: TGTGCCAGCAGCGTAGCCTGGACTAGCGGGAGAGGGTCCTACAATGAGCAGTTCTTC. As protein: CASSVAWTSGRGSYNEQFF.

This clone has at least ten counts. The chain uses TRBV29-1 and TRBJ1-1; a possible D gene is TRBD1 (6 bases). In germline, CDR1 is SQVTM, CDR2 ANQGSEA. The CDR3 has 13 residues. Trimming left V 4 bases short and J 1 base short, with 10 bases between. The CDR3 nucleotides read TGCAGCGTTGTAGAGGGGGGGAACACTGAAGCTTTCTTT. Translating it yields CSVVEGGNTEAFF.

The chain employs TRBV10-2 and TRBJ1-2, with D tentatively TRBD1 (5 bases). This CDR3 comprises 14 residues. Trimming took 8 bases from V and 4 from J, leaving 17 bases between them. Germline CDR1 is WSHSY and CDR2 is SAAADI. The CDR3 DNA is TGCGCCAGCGGGATTCAAGGGGATGGCTATGGCTACACCTTC. Translated: CASGIQGDGYGYTF.